This entry lists 8 T cell receptor beta chains sequenced from one sample in a study of cytomegalovirus exposure and HLA in healthy donors. PCR involved 60 Vbeta and 13 Jbeta primers. The repertoire was sequenced with immunoSEQ multiplex PCR; TCRdb's copy has only in-frame clones and lacks some. The sample totals roughly 70,000 clones. Source material: PBMCs. These receptors came from a middle-aged man in good health and CMV-seronegative.

The chain employs TRBV5-1 and TRBJ2-6; D is undetermined. V lost 3 bases to trimming and J lost 3 bases, with 10 bases between them. CDR3 length: 15 residues. CDR1 SGHRS and CDR2 YFSETQ come from the germline V gene. The DNA for the CDR3 is TGCGCCAGCAGCTCCACAGAAGGTGGGGCCAACGTCCTGACTTTC. This sequence encodes CASSSTEGGANVLTF.

V is TRBV6-1 and J is TRBJ2-1, with 7 bases matching TRBD1. The CDR3 spans 15 residues. Germline lookup yields CDR1 MNHNS and CDR2 SASEGT. V lost 3 bases to trimming and J lost 2 bases; unmatched junction nucleotides: 4. This chain's CDR3 is CASSEGQRTYNEQFF. CDR3 bases: TGTGCCAGCAGTGAGGGACAGAGAACCTACAATGAGCAGTTCTTC.

V usage is TRBV7-2 and J usage is TRBJ2-6, with D uncertain. The CDR3 runs 16 residues. Per germline, CDR1 SGHTA and CDR2 FQGNSA. V lost 1 base, J lost 0 bases, and 7 bases lay in between. The CDR3 spells CASSLVASSGANVLTF. The CDR3 region has the DNA TGTGCCAGCAGCTTAGTAGCTTCCTCTGGGGCCAACGTCCTGACTTTC.

V gene TRBV10-3 combines with J gene TRBJ1-6, with D possibly TRBD1 on 5 matching bases. Trimming stripped 0 bases from V and 9 bases from J, with 15 bases between. The CDR3 is 16 residues long. Germline assignment: CDR1 ENHRY and CDR2 SYGVKD. CDR3 nucleotides: TGTGCCATCAGTGAGTCGATGGCGCAGGGAGGTTCACCCCTCCACTTT. This translates into CAISESMAQGGSPLHF.

In nucleotides, the CDR3 is TGCGCCAGCAGCTTGGGGGGAGGGAATTCACCCCTCCACTTT. Translating it yields CASSLGGGNSPLHF. The gene calls are TRBV5-1 and TRBJ1-6; D remains unclear. The CDR3 has 14 amino acids. CDR1 is SGHRS and CDR2 is YFSETQ in the germline V gene. V lost 0 bases to trimming and J lost 7 bases, with 8 bases between them.

This chain joins TRBV4-1 and TRBJ1-1; tentative D call: TRBD1 (5 bases). The CDR3 loop spans 13 amino acids. The germline V and J ends were trimmed by 1 base and 7 bases, with 10 bases remaining between them. The germline V gene has CDR1 MGHRA and CDR2 YSYEKL. CDR3 in DNA: TGCGCCAGCAGCCAAGCCCATAGGGGTGAAGCTTTCTTT. Its translation: CASSQAHRGEAFF.

This rearrangement joins TRBV7-9 to TRBJ2-3, with 11 bases fitting TRBD2. V lost 7 bases, J lost 5 bases, and 5 bases stayed unmatched. Germline CDR1 SEHNR, CDR2 FQNEAQ (reference sequence). The CDR3 totals 14 residues. CDR3 protein: CASKPLAGVDTQYF. The CDR3, as DNA: TGTGCCAGCAAACCACTAGCGGGGGTAGATACGCAGTATTTT.

About this clone itself: This same CDR3 is encoded by further DNA sequences in the sample. The rearrangement links TRBV9 to TRBJ1-2; D not certain. The CDR3 contains 13 residues. V was shortened by 0 bases and J by 4 bases, with 7 bases between the two germline ends. Looked up from germline, CDR1 is SGDLS and CDR2 is YYNGEE. The CDR3 sequence is CASSVEAGYGYTF. CDR3 in DNA: TGTGCCAGCAGCGTAGAAGCGGGCTATGGCTACACCTTC.